The 32 T cell receptor beta chains below all came from one sample that was sequenced in a study of a mutant IDH1 vaccine in newly diagnosed glioma. The time point was: week 23, last vaccination. Vaccination comprised doses that each held 300 ug of mutant IDH1 20-mer peptide, plus topical imiquimod. Repertoires were generated with immunoSEQ multiplex PCR, while TCRdb's copy carries only in-frame clones and drops some. The top ten hold approximately 2.3% of the sample, which has about 86,000 clones, roughly 85% seen once. These receptors lack a known antigen. The sample consisted of PBMCs, taken from a glioma patient whose treatment included an IDH1 peptide vaccine. These receptors were collected from a man younger than 45 with glioma. Some clones in this sample may be carry-over from other donors' samples.

The CDR3 DNA follows: TGTGCCAGCAAGGACAGGGTAGGCACTGAAGCTTTCTTT. As protein: CASKDRVGTEAFF. This chain connects TRBV6-1 to TRBJ1-1; 8 nucleotides match TRBD1. Trimming cost V 7 bases and J 4 bases; bases outside gene matches: 5. This CDR3 is built from 13 residues. Germline CDR1 and CDR2: MNHNS and SASEGT.

The gene calls are TRBV19 and TRBJ2-5, with TRBD2 as a possible D gene (5 bases). Trimming took off 5 bases at V and 0 bases at J, with 7 bases between the two ends. Germline V gene lookup returns CDR1 LNHDA and CDR2 SQIVND (reference sequence). This CDR3 region has 13 residues. CDR3 in DNA: TGTGCCAGTAGTGCCGGGGACCAAGAGACCCAGTACTTC. It is translated as CASSAGDQETQYF.

The chain uses TRBV5-1 and TRBJ2-7; TRBD1 or TRBD2 may be the D gene (5 bases each). Trimming removed 0 bases from V and 0 bases from J, with 10 bases in between. The germline V gene encodes CDR1 SGHRS and CDR2 YFSETQ. The CDR3 extends over 15 amino acids. DNA for the CDR3: TGCGCCAGCAGCTTGGGTGGGACCCTCTCCTACGAGCAGTACTTC. It is translated as CASSLGGTLSYEQYF. Together with reference TRBV5-1 and TRBJ2-7, the CDR3 gives the full variable domain: KAGVTQTPRYLIKTRGQQVTLSCSPISGHRSVSWYQQTPGQGLQFLFEYFSETQRNKGNFPGRFSGRQFSNSRSEMNVSTLELGDSALYLCASSLGGTLSYEQYFGPGTRLTVT.

The chain has TRBV5-4 and TRBJ2-2; 8 positions match TRBD1. V lost 3 bases to trimming and J lost 6 bases; unmatched junction nucleotides: 4. Looked up from germline, CDR1 is SGHNT and CDR2 is YYREEE (reference sequence). The CDR3 is 14 amino acids. CDR3 in DNA: TGTGCCAGCAGCTCAAGACAGGGGCCCGGGGAGCTGTTTTTT. Translating gives CASSSRQGPGELFF.

This clone was recorded a few times. V is TRBV19 and J is TRBJ1-5; a possible D gene is TRBD1 (6 bases). The V and J ends lost 4 bases and 4 bases respectively, with 14 bases between them. The CDR3 runs to 15 residues. CDR1 is LNHDA, CDR2 SQIVND, per germline (reference sequence). This chain's CDR3 is CASSTQGMENQPQHF. CDR3 nucleotide sequence: TGTGCCAGTAGTACACAGGGAATGGAAAATCAGCCCCAGCATTTT.

V gene TRBV7-6 combines with J gene TRBJ2-5; no firm D call. With the DNA end fitting TRBJ2-7 better, the J assignment may be wrong. Germline V lookup: CDR1 SGHVS, CDR2 FNYEAQ. The CDR3 length is 13 residues. The CDR3 is CASSADASYEQYF. DNA of the CDR3: TGTGCCAGCAGCGCTGACGCGTCCTACGAGCAGTACTTC.

The CDR3 sequence is CASHLGTRGHEQYF. The CDR3, as DNA: TGTGCCAGTCATTTGGGGACAAGAGGCCACGAGCAGTACTTC. This chain uses TRBV28 with TRBJ2-7, with D possibly TRBD1 on 6 matching bases. Germline CDR1 reads MDHEN; CDR2 reads SYDVKM. V was shortened by 9 bases and J by 5 bases, with 20 bases between the two germline ends. This CDR3 is 14 amino acids long.

The CDR3 protein is CASSQSGTEQFF. As DNA, the CDR3 is TGTGCCAGCAGCCAATCCGGGACAGAGCAGTTCTTC. V and J are TRBV14 and TRBJ2-1, with a possible D match to TRBD1 (6 bases). The germline V gene encodes CDR1 SGHDN and CDR2 FVKESK. The CDR3 contains 12 residues. Trimming pared 2 bases from V and 10 bases from J, leaving 9 bases between.

The V gene is TRBV4-1, the J gene TRBJ2-1; D might be TRBD2 (6 bases). Trimming pared 3 bases from V and 4 bases from J, leaving 19 bases between. CDR1 is MGHRA and CDR2 is YSYEKL in the germline V gene. The CDR3 has 17 residues. The CDR3 sequence: CASSQDSLAYKYNEQFF. The CDR3 DNA reads TGCGCCAGCAGCCAGGATTCGCTAGCGTACAAATACAATGAGCAGTTCTTC.

The rearrangement joins TRBV9 to TRBJ2-7; 10 bases match TRBD1. The V segment lost 1 base and the J segment 3 bases; nucleotides outside the gene matches: 7. This CDR3 is built from 16 residues. From germline, CDR1 is SGDLS and CDR2 YYNGEE. In DNA, the CDR3 is TGTGCCAGCAGCGTATCCGGGACAGGGGTTTTCTACGAGCAGTACTTC. This gives the protein CASSVSGTGVFYEQYF.

The V gene is TRBV27, the J gene TRBJ2-7; 8 nucleotides line up with TRBD1. CDR1 and CDR2 from the germline V gene are MNHEY and SMNVEV (reference sequence). After removal of 6 bases from V and 6 bases from J, the junction contained 13 bases not matched to a gene. The CDR3 extends over 15 amino acids. This CDR3 reads CASSPPDRVGIEQYF. For the CDR3, the DNA is TGTGCCAGCAGCCCCCCGGACAGGGTTGGCATCGAGCAGTACTTC.

The V call is TRBV6-4, the J call TRBJ2-2, with TRBD1 identical over 7 bases. The CDR3 is made up of 14 amino acids. V shed 6 bases and J 1 base; nucleotides not matched to a gene: 2. Germline CDR1 MRHNA, CDR2 SNTAGT. In DNA, the CDR3 is TGTGCCAGCAGCAGGACAGGGAACACCGGGGAGCTGTTTTTT. Translated, it gives CASSRTGNTGELFF.

This clone was recorded only once. The chain links TRBV5-4 to TRBJ2-7, with D perhaps matching TRBD1 (5 bases). Germline V gene sequence: CDR1 SGHNT, CDR2 YYREEE (reference sequence). V was clipped by 4 bases and J by 0 bases, with 17 bases between them. There are 16 residues in the CDR3. CDR3 residues: CASSPITGISSYEQYF. The DNA for the CDR3 is TGTGCCAGCAGCCCGATTACAGGAATTAGCTCCTACGAGCAGTACTTC. The full variable domain, rest sourced from reference TRBV5-4 and TRBJ2-7, is ETGVTQSPTHLIKTRGQQVTLRCSSQSGHNTVSWYQQALGQGPQFIFQYYREEENGRGNFPPRFSGLQFPNYSSELNVNALELDDSALYLCASSPITGISSYEQYFGPGTRLTVT.

The gene calls are TRBV5-6 and TRBJ1-1, with TRBD1 identical over 9 bases. The junction had 11 bases not matched to a gene; V was cut back by 3 bases and J by 5 bases. The CDR3 is 16 amino acids. The germline V gene has CDR1 SGHDT and CDR2 YYEEEE. This chain's CDR3 is CASSSAPGQGRTEAFF. The CDR3 DNA is TGTGCCAGCAGCTCGGCGCCGGGACAGGGCCGAACTGAAGCTTTCTTT.

The gene calls are TRBV27 and TRBJ2-3; TRBD2 might be the D (6 bases). This CDR3 region has 15 residues. Germline CDR1 MNHEY, CDR2 SMNVEV (reference sequence). The V end was cut by 5 bases, the J end by 1 base, with 13 bases between. The CDR3 DNA reads as TGTGCCAGCAGTCGACTAGAGTGGGGCACAGATACGCAGTATTTT. Amino acids: CASSRLEWGTDTQYF.

The V call is TRBV5-4, the J call TRBJ1-2, with a tentative D call TRBD1 (6 bases). Germline V lookup: CDR1 SGHNT, CDR2 YYREEE (reference sequence). The V gene lost 3 bases and the J gene lost 6 bases, with 15 bases spanning the gap. This CDR3 has 14 residues. CDR3 loop: CASSSLGGRNGYTF. As DNA, the CDR3 is TGTGCCAGCAGCTCGCTCGGGGGGCGTAATGGCTACACCTTC.

The chain carries TRBV28 and TRBJ1-2; D is unresolved. The CDR3 extends over 13 amino acids. Trimming left V 7 bases short and J 4 bases short, with 13 bases between. Looked up from germline, CDR1 is MDHEN and CDR2 is SYDVKM. The CDR3 region is CASTSGDSYGYTF. In DNA, the CDR3 is TGTGCCAGCACCTCTGGGGATAGCTATGGCTACACCTTC.

The rearrangement uses TRBV9 and TRBJ2-1, with D possibly TRBD1 on 6 matching bases. V was clipped by 4 bases and J by 2 bases, with 13 bases between them. This CDR3 has 15 residues. Looked up from germline, CDR1 is SGDLS and CDR2 is YYNGEE. In DNA, the CDR3 is TGTGCCAGCAGCCCGCGACAGGATCCCTACAATGAGCAGTTCTTC. Translation: CASSPRQDPYNEQFF.

The gene calls are TRBV20-1 and TRBJ2-5; D is possibly TRBD2 (5 bases). This CDR3 is built from 11 residues. Germline CDR1 and CDR2: DFQATT and SNEGSKA (reference sequence). The CDR3 loop reads CGLTLRETQYF. The CDR3, as DNA: TGCGGACTTACCCTTAGGGAGACCCAGTACTTC.

V and J are TRBV4-1 and TRBJ1-2; 9 nucleotides align to TRBD1. This CDR3 has 15 residues. The germline CDR1 and CDR2 sequences are MGHRA and YSYEKL. The ends lost 2 bases at V and 5 bases at J; junction bases unmatched: 6. The CDR3 is CASSQNRGQGYGYTF. In DNA form, the CDR3 reads TGCGCCAGCAGCCAAAACAGGGGGCAGGGGTATGGCTACACCTTC.

This rearrangement joins TRBV9 to TRBJ1-2; TRBD1 matches at 9 bases. V lost 4 bases, J lost 2 bases, and 6 bases stayed unmatched. CDR1 is SGDLS, CDR2 YYNGEE, per germline. This CDR3 region has 15 residues. CDR3 sequence: CASSPRTGANYGYTF. The CDR3 DNA reads as TGTGCCAGCAGCCCAAGGACAGGGGCCAACTATGGCTACACCTTC.

The V gene is TRBV7-8, the J gene TRBJ2-7, with D possibly TRBD1 on 7 matching bases. This CDR3 has 15 residues. V lost 1 base and J lost 3, with 13 bases in between. CDR1 and CDR2 (germline): SGHVS, FQNEAQ. The CDR3 is CASSLGGQDYYEQYF. The CDR3, as DNA: TGTGCCAGCAGCTTAGGTGGACAGGACTACTACGAGCAGTACTTC.

This clone was found a few times. This rearrangement joins TRBV27 to TRBJ2-7; D call uncertain. CDR1 is MNHEY, CDR2 SMNVEV, per germline (reference sequence). Trimming took off 5 bases at V and 5 bases at J, with 7 bases between the two ends. The CDR3 length is 11 residues. CDR3 protein: CASSRSDEQYF. The CDR3 coding sequence is TGTGCCAGCAGTCGATCGGACGAGCAGTACTTC.

The CDR3 protein is CASGLAGVEQYF. DNA for the CDR3: TGTGCCAGCGGCCTAGCGGGAGTCGAGCAGTACTTC. This rearrangement joins TRBV5-5 to TRBJ2-7; TRBD2 agrees at 10 bases. The CDR3 consists of 12 residues. The germline V gene encodes CDR1 SGHKS and CDR2 YYEKEE (reference sequence). J lost 6 bases, V lost 7 bases, and 4 bases had no gene match.

The chain carries TRBV13 and TRBJ2-3; the match to TRBD2 covers 13 bases. Germline trimming cut 3 bases from V and 3 bases from J; bases unmatched to any gene: 3. Germline CDR1 reads PRHDT; CDR2 reads FYEKMQ (reference sequence). The CDR3 has 16 residues. The CDR3 spells CASSFATSGGTDTQYF. The DNA of the CDR3 is TGTGCCAGCAGCTTCGCGACTAGCGGGGGGACAGATACGCAGTATTTT.

This clone was seen just once. This chain connects TRBV9 to TRBJ2-7, with 9 bases aligning to TRBD2. Germline CDR1 SGDLS, CDR2 YYNGEE. The CDR3 is 15 amino acids. J gave up 4 bases and V 0 bases, and 5 bases lay outside the gene matches. CDR3 sequence reads: CASSVGGREGYEQYF. DNA of the CDR3: TGTGCCAGCAGCGTAGGCGGGCGGGAGGGTTACGAGCAGTACTTC.

The rearrangement links TRBV6-6 to TRBJ2-7; TRBD2 matches at 7 bases. This CDR3 comprises 14 residues. The germline V gene has CDR1 MNHNY and CDR2 SVGAGI (reference sequence). The V segment lost 3 bases and the J segment 7 bases; nucleotides outside the gene matches: 9. CDR3: CASSYLGLPEEQYF. The CDR3 DNA reads TGTGCCAGCAGTTATCTGGGACTACCCGAAGAGCAGTACTTC.

The chain carries TRBV28 and TRBJ2-1, with D tentatively TRBD1 (6 bases). The V end was cut by 8 bases, the J end by 0 bases, with 8 bases between. Germline-derived CDR1 and CDR2 are MDHEN and SYDVKM. The CDR3 loop spans 13 amino acids. The CDR3 loop is CASETGSYNEQFF. CDR3 DNA sequence: TGTGCCAGCGAGACAGGCTCCTACAATGAGCAGTTCTTC.

Worth noting for this clone: In the same sample, other DNA sequences code for this CDR3. Here the CDR3 reads CASSFSGTANTGELFF. The CDR3 DNA follows: TGTGCCAGCAGTTTTTCCGGGACCGCGAACACCGGGGAGCTGTTTTTT. The chain carries TRBV27 and TRBJ2-2, with D perhaps being TRBD1 or TRBD2 (5 bases each). Trimming removed 3 bases at V and 0 bases at J, with 11 bases between. The CDR3 has 16 residues. Looked up from germline, CDR1 is MNHEY and CDR2 is SMNVEV (reference sequence).

This clone was detected only once. This CDR3 reads CASSPGQGGKTQYF. The DNA for the CDR3 is TGTGCCAGCAGTCCCGGACAGGGTGGGAAGACCCAGTACTTC. The chain joins TRBV27 to TRBJ2-5; TRBD1 matches at 8 bases. Germline CDR1 and CDR2: MNHEY and SMNVEV (reference sequence). Unmatched junction bases numbered 8, after V lost 5 bases and J lost 6 bases. The CDR3 loop spans 14 amino acids.

This sequence joins TRBV5-4 and TRBJ2-1, with TRBD2 matching 11 bases. The germline V gene encodes CDR1 SGHNT and CDR2 YYREEE (reference sequence). The CDR3 is 15 amino acids. The trim removed 0 bases at V and 6 bases at J, leaving 2 bases unmatched. CDR3 coding DNA: TGTGCCAGCAGCTTGGGTCTAGCGGGAGGCAATGAGCAGTTCTTC. Translated, it gives CASSLGLAGGNEQFF.

J is TRBJ1-1 and V is TRBV10-1, with no clear D. The CDR3 is made up of 16 amino acids. The germline V gene has CDR1 WNHNN and CDR2 SYGVQD (reference sequence). The V gene lost 0 bases and the J gene lost 3 bases, with 14 bases spanning the gap. The CDR3 sequence is CASSESPGPGDTEAFF. CDR3 nucleotides: TGCGCCAGCAGTGAGTCCCCGGGCCCGGGAGACACTGAAGCTTTCTTT.